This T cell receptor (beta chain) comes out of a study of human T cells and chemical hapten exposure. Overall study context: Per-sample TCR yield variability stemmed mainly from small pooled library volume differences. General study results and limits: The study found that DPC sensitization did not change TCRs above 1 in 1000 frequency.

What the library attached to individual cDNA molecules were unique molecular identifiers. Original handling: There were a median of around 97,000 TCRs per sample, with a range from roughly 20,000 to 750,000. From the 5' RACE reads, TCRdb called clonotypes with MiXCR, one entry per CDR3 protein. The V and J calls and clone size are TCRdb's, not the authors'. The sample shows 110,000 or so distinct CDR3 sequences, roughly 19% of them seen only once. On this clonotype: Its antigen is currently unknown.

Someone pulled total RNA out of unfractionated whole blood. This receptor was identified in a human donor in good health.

The CDR3, as DNA: TGTGCCAGCGATGGACTAGCGGAAGAGACCCAGTACTTC. It encodes CASDGLAEETQYF. The genes are TRBV7-8 and TRBJ2-5; 10 nucleotides agree with TRBD2. After removal of 8 bases from V and 3 bases from J, the junction contained 3 bases not matched to a gene. From germline, CDR1 is SGHVS and CDR2 FQNEAQ. The CDR3 is 13 amino acids.